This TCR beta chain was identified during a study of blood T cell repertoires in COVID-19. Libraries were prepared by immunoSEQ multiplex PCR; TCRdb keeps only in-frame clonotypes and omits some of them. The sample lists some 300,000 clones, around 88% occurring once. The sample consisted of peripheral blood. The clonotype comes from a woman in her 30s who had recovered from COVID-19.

The CDR3 DNA follows: TGTGCCAGCAGTTTACAGGGTCCCTACGAGCAGTACTTC. Encoded protein: CASSLQGPYEQYF. The chain employs TRBV28 and TRBJ2-7; maybe TRBD1 (5 bases). The ends were cut back, 2 bases at V and 2 bases at J, with 7 bases in the middle. CDR1 and CDR2 (germline): MDHEN, SYDVKM. CDR3 length: 13 residues.